This is a list of T cell receptor beta chains from one sample in a study of blood T cells in healthy people across ages. TCRdb itself ran the 5' RACE reads through MiXCR, one entry per CDR3 protein. The sample shows 270,000 or so distinct CDR3 sequences, roughly 26% of them seen only once. Sequencing was carried out using blood. Receptor source: a woman aged 70-85 years in good health. Each CDR3 is given with its conserved first and last residue. A D gene is named only where the DNA matches it firmly. The size entry is marked missing in some rows and otherwise reads once, few, many or a size class.

d_call clone_size j_call v_call cdr3_aa cdr3_nt
. few TRBJ2-3 TRBV18 CASSPRESRTDTQYF TGTGCCAGCTCGCCCCGGGAGAGTCGGACAGATACGCAGTATTTT
. . TRBJ2-3 TRBV18 CASSPPVWEGTDTQYF TGTGCCAGCTCACCACCTGTTTGGGAGGGCACAGATACGCAGTATTTT
TRBD1 few TRBJ1-4 TRBV7-2 CASSLRRDRANGKLLF TGTGCCAGCAGCCTCCGACGGGACAGGGCAAATGGAAAACTGCTTTTT
TRBD1 . TRBJ2-3 TRBV10-3 CAISSRDRVTDTQYF TGTGCCATCAGTAGCCGGGACAGAGTCACAGATACGCAGTATTTT
TRBD2 . TRBJ2-1 TRBV12-3/TRBV12-4 CASSLGTSGSRDEQFF TGTGCCAGCAGTCTCGGGACTAGCGGGAGTCGAGATGAGCAGTTCTTC
. few TRBJ2-7 TRBV30 CAWSRQTDGEQYF TGTGCCTGGAGCCGACAGACGGACGGGGAGCAGTACTTC
TRBD2 . TRBJ2-1 TRBV9 CASSKLAGANNEQFF TGTGCCAGCAGCAAACTAGCGGGAGCTAACAATGAGCAGTTCTTC
. . TRBJ2-7 TRBV5-1 CASSLGTVTYEQYF TGCGCCAGCAGCTTGGGAACAGTTACCTACGAGCAGTACTTC
. . TRBJ1-1 TRBV4-3 CASSRVPLSTEAFF TGCGCCAGCAGCCGAGTCCCCCTAAGTACTGAAGCTTTCTTT
. few TRBJ2-1 TRBV5-1 CASSPFGSSYNEQFF TGCGCCAGCAGCCCCTTTGGGAGTTCCTACAATGAGCAGTTCTTC
TRBD2 . TRBJ2-7 TRBV2 CTSRTSGRGSVYEQYF TGTACCAGCCGGACTAGCGGGAGAGGTAGCGTGTACGAGCAGTACTTC
. . TRBJ1-1 TRBV9 CASSSRDGAGVTEAFF TGTGCCAGCAGCTCCCGGGACGGGGCGGGTGTCACTGAAGCTTTCTTT
TRBD2 . TRBJ2-3 TRBV2 CASSARLAGTDTQYF TGTGCCAGCAGTGCCCGACTAGCGGGCACAGATACGCAGTATTTT
. many TRBJ2-2 TRBV9 CASSVERDNTGELFF TGTGCCAGCAGCGTAGAACGGGACAACACCGGGGAGCTGTTTTTT
. . TRBJ2-1 TRBV5-8 CASSLPGLANEQFF TGTGCCAGCAGCTTGCCGGGACTCGCTAATGAGCAGTTCTTC
TRBD2 . TRBJ2-1 TRBV6-5 CASSYSGGRPHNEQFF TGTGCCAGCAGTTACTCGGGCGGGAGGCCCCACAATGAGCAGTTCTTC
. . TRBJ1-4 TRBV18 CASSLDRASTNEKLFF TGTGCCAGCTCACTGGACAGAGCCTCAACTAATGAAAAACTGTTTTTT